This is a list of T cell receptor beta chains from one sample in a study of blood T cell repertoires in COVID-19. The method was immunoSEQ multiplex PCR; TCRdb's version includes in-frame clones alone and lacks a portion of them. The table records a few hundred thousand clones, 80% to 90% of them present only once. The sample comprised peripheral blood. These receptors originate from a woman in her fifties or sixties with acute or convalescent COVID-19. Each CDR3 is given with its conserved first and last residue. D genes are given only for firm matches. Some rows mark clone size as missing; the rest say once, few, many or name a class of expanded clone.

14,TRBV20-1,-,TRBJ2-1,-,TGCAGTGCTAGTGGGGTGGCGGGGCGCAATGAGCAGTTCTTC,CSASGVAGRNEQFF
13,TRBV2,-,TRBJ1-2,-,TGTGCCAGCATGGAGCCTGACCACTATGGCTACACCTTC,CASMEPDHYGYTF
15,TRBV5-6,-,TRBJ1-1,-,TGTGCCAGCAGCTTGGTCAGGGGCGCGAACACTGAAGCTTTCTTT,CASSLVRGANTEAFF
14,TRBV3-1/TRBV3-2,-,TRBJ1-6,TRBD1,TGTGCCAGCAGCACGGGGGACAGGGGTTCACCCCTCCACTTT,CASSTGDRGSPLHF
14,TRBV6-5,-,TRBJ2-7,-,TGTGCCAGCAGTTACAGGTCAGGGGTTAACGAGCAGTACTTC,CASSYRSGVNEQYF
14,TRBV27,-,TRBJ1-6,TRBD1,TGTGCCAGCGGAGTTCAGGGGGCCGGTTCACCCCTCCACTTT,CASGVQGAGSPLHF
14,TRBV7-9,once,TRBJ2-5,-,TGTGCCAGCAGCTTAGGGGACTACCAAGAGACCCAGTACTTC,CASSLGDYQETQYF
11,TRBV5-8,once,TRBJ1-1,-,TGTGCCAGCAGCCCGACGAGGGCAGCTTTCTTT,CASSPTRAAFF
12,TRBV7-2,-,TRBJ1-1,-,TGTGCCAGCAGCCAGGACAGTAGTCGGGCTTTCTTT,CASSQDSSRAFF
13,TRBV2,-,TRBJ2-7,TRBD1,TGTGCCCAGGGGGAAAGGGGGCACTCCGAGCAGTACTTC,CAQGERGHSEQYF
14,TRBV6-6,-,TRBJ1-1,TRBD1,TGTGCCAGCAGTTACGAGGGGGCTTTCATTGAAGCTTTCTTT,CASSYEGAFIEAFF
15,TRBV19,-,TRBJ1-3,-,TGTGCCAGTCGGGAAGGCGGCTACTCTGGAAACACCATATATTTT,CASREGGYSGNTIYF
14,TRBV7-9,-,TRBJ2-7,TRBD2,TGTGCCAGCAGCTTCTCACTAGCGCCGATGGAGCAGTACTTC,CASSFSLAPMEQYF
16,TRBV4-1,few,TRBJ1-1,TRBD1,TGCGCCAGCAGCTCCCGGGACAGAAAGTTGAACACTGAAGCTTTCTTT,CASSSRDRKLNTEAFF
14,TRBV6-2/TRBV6-3,-,TRBJ2-7,-,TGTGCCAGCAGTTCCTGGGGGGACTCAGACGAGCAGTACTTC,CASSSWGDSDEQYF
16,TRBV7-7,-,TRBJ2-3,TRBD1,TGTGCCAGCAGCTTATCGACAGGGGAAGTGGGAGATACGCAGTATTTT,CASSLSTGEVGDTQYF
14,TRBV6-5,-,TRBJ1-1,-,TGTGCCAGCAGGGAGGACGGGGGGGGCACTGAAGCTTTCTTT,CASREDGGGTEAFF
13,TRBV9,-,TRBJ1-1,-,TGTGCCAGCAGCGTAGGGCCAGGCACTGAAGCTTTCTTT,CASSVGPGTEAFF
15,TRBV5-1,-,TRBJ2-5,-,TGCGCCAGCAGCCCCGGGTCGGGAATGGGGGAGACCCAGTACTTC,CASSPGSGMGETQYF
11,TRBV19,-,TRBJ1-1,TRBD1,TGTGCCAGTAGCTGGGACAGGGAAGCTTTCTTT,CASSWDREAFF
15,TRBV3-1/TRBV3-2,-,TRBJ2-1,-,TGTGCCAGCAGCCAGGGGCTAGCGCAGTACAATGAGCAGTTCTTC,CASSQGLAQYNEQFF
15,TRBV9,-,TRBJ2-7,TRBD2,TGTGCCAGCAGCGCGACTAGCGGTAGCTCCTACGAGCAGTACTTC,CASSATSGSSYEQYF
12,TRBV3-1/TRBV3-2,-,TRBJ1-2,-,TGTGCCAGCAGCCAAGGGGAGAGAGGCTACACCTTC,CASSQGERGYTF
15,TRBV6-6,-,TRBJ2-1,TRBD2,TGTGCCAGCAGCCTTAGCGGGAGCTCCTACAATGAGCAGTTCTTC,CASSLSGSSYNEQFF
17,TRBV5-4,-,TRBJ2-5,TRBD2,TGTGCCAGCAGCCCCTCGTGGCGGGGGAGCTCCCAAGAGACCCAGTACTTC,CASSPSWRGSSQETQYF
13,TRBV12-3/TRBV12-4,-,TRBJ2-7,-,TGTGCCAGCAGTTTACTGGCGGATTACGAGCAGTACTTC,CASSLLADYEQYF
13,TRBV7-2,many,TRBJ2-2,-,TGTGCCAGCAGCTTAGTTGGAGCCGGGGAGCTGTTTTTT,CASSLVGAGELFF
13,TRBV2,-,TRBJ2-1,-,TGTGCCAGCAGGGCTAGCTCCTACAATGAGCAGTTCTTC,CASRASSYNEQFF
16,TRBV11-3,-,TRBJ1-2,-,TGTGCCAGCAGGTTCACCAAGAGGTCAGGGCTGGGTGGCTACACCTTC,CASRFTKRSGLGGYTF
13,TRBV2,-,TRBJ2-5,-,TGTGCCAGCAGTGACGGGGTTGTAGAGACCCAGTACTTC,CASSDGVVETQYF
17,TRBV7-6,-,TRBJ2-1,TRBD2,TGTGCCAGCAGCTTAGATCTGGGGGGGGGCTCCTACAATGAGCAGTTCTTC,CASSLDLGGGSYNEQFF
18,TRBV7-9,-,TRBJ2-2,-,TGTGCCAGCAGCCCCCGACCGACAGGTGGAGTGCGGACCGGGGAGCTGTTTTTT,CASSPRPTGGVRTGELFF
12,TRBV5-4,-,TRBJ2-1,-,TGTGCCAGCAGCTTTAGCGCAAATGAGCAGTTCTTC,CASSFSANEQFF
18,TRBV19,-,TRBJ1-4,TRBD1,TGTGCCAGTAGTGAGGGGACAGACCGCTACAAACTTAATGAAAAACTGTTTTTT,CASSEGTDRYKLNEKLFF
14,TRBV27,few,TRBJ1-4,TRBD1,TGTGCCAGCAGTCGCCGGACAGGGGGGGAAAAACTGTTTTTT,CASSRRTGGEKLFF
13,TRBV28,-,TRBJ1-2,TRBD1,TGTGCCAGCAGTACAGGGGCCGCCGGGGGCTACACCTTC,CASSTGAAGGYTF
14,TRBV6-2/TRBV6-3,once,TRBJ2-5,-,TGTGCCAGCAGTTACACGGGACTCGCAGAGACCCAGTACTTC,CASSYTGLAETQYF
14,TRBV19,-,TRBJ1-5,TRBD1,TGTGCCAGTAACCAACAGGGGGCAGGACAGCCCCAGCATTTT,CASNQQGAGQPQHF
14,TRBV6-5,-,TRBJ1-5,TRBD1,TGTGCCACCTCGGGACAGCGTAGCAATCAGCCCCAGCATTTT,CATSGQRSNQPQHF
14,TRBV6-6,few,TRBJ1-4,-,TGTGCCAGCAGTCCGGGAAGCCTTAATGAAAAACTGTTTTTT,CASSPGSLNEKLFF
13,TRBV19,-,TRBJ1-1,-,TGTGCCAGTAGTATATTCGGGGAGACTGAAGCTTTCTTT,CASSIFGETEAFF
13,TRBV12-3/TRBV12-4,-,TRBJ1-2,-,TGTGCCAGCAGTTTAACCCGGGACAAAGGCTACACCTTC,CASSLTRDKGYTF
18,TRBV18,once,TRBJ2-7,TRBD2,TGTGCCAGCTCACCGGGTTTAGGGACTAGCGGTAGCTCCTACGAGCAGTACTTC,CASSPGLGTSGSSYEQYF
12,TRBV11-3,-,TRBJ2-5,-,TGTGCCAGCAGCTTTGGGGGGGAGACCCAGTACTTC,CASSFGGETQYF
15,TRBV27,few,TRBJ1-1,TRBD1,TGTGCCAGCATTCATACAGGGGGGGTGAACACTGAAGCTTTCTTT,CASIHTGGVNTEAFF
14,TRBV29-1,-,TRBJ1-5,TRBD1,TGCAGCGTTCAGACAGGGCCAAGCAATCAGCCCCAGCATTTT,CSVQTGPSNQPQHF